This TCR beta chain came from a study of T cell responses to AZD1222 COVID-19 vaccine. Findings and limits, study-wide: The CD4 TCRs associated with vaccination extended across spike and predominated at 160-218 and 743-854. Seropositive at baseline were only a handful of AZD1222 recipients.

The CDR3 covers 15 residues. The V and J ends lost 2 bases and 5 bases, in that order; junction bases with no gene match: 4. Germline V gene lookup returns CDR1 SGHNT and CDR2 YENEEA. The table came from immunoSEQ multiplex PCR; TCRdb's copy has only in-frame clones and leaves some out. The sample yields about 110,000 clones, 80% to 95% seen once. The table lists this clone with a count of one. Its target is not known. The rearrangement links TRBV11-3 to TRBJ2-3; 10 positions match TRBD2. This specimen was peripheral blood, taken 28 days after the second AZD1222 dose. The clonotype was recovered from an adult who received the AZD1222 COVID-19 vaccine. DNA for the CDR3: TGTGCCAGCAGCTTAAGCGGGGGGGCCAAAGATACGCAGTATTTT. The encoded protein is CASSLSGGAKDTQYF.